This passage covers 26 T cell receptor beta chains from one sample sequenced in a study of cytomegalovirus exposure and HLA in healthy donors (TCRdb year 2017). Libraries were prepared through the immunoSEQ multiplex PCR assay. The multiplex PCR relied on a mix of 60 forward primers for TCR Vbeta segments and 13 reverse primers for TCR Jbeta segments. The table was pulled from immuneACCESS by TCRdb, which kept in-frame rearrangements only. Such tables lose some clones; where checked, under half of the loss comes from unresolved V genes, and the rest has no known cause. This sample lists some 130,000 clones; around four fifths were detected once. The ten largest make up 1.3% to 1.5% of the sample. Source material: PBMCs. The receptors come from a woman aged 40 to 50 in good health and CMV-seronegative.

This sequence joins TRBV2 and TRBJ2-5; weak D call: TRBD2 (7 bases). The CDR3 runs 16 residues. From germline, CDR1 is SNHLY and CDR2 FYNNEI. Trimming removed 6 bases from V and 1 base from J, with 18 bases in between. DNA of the CDR3: TGTGCCAGCAGGGTAAAGGGGGGGGCGGGCCAAGAGACCCAGTACTTC. The encoded protein is CASRVKGGAGQETQYF. The full variable domain, with the rest looked up from reference TRBV2 and TRBJ2-5, is EPEVTQTPSHQVTQMGQEVILRCVPISNHLYFYWYRQILGQKVEFLVSFYNNEISEKSEIFDDQFSVERPDGSNFTLKIRSTKLEDSAMYFCASRVKGGAGQETQYFGPGTRLLVL.

This chain links TRBV6-5 with TRBJ1-3, with D perhaps TRBD1 (5 bases). This CDR3 is built from 13 residues. Trimming removed 10 bases at V and 8 bases at J, with 18 bases between. Germline V CDR1 and CDR2: MNHEY, SVGAGI. The CDR3 is CATAQGTGDTIYF. The CDR3 nucleotides read TGTGCCACAGCGCAAGGGACTGGGGACACCATATATTTT.

The J gene is TRBJ1-2, the V gene TRBV19, with D possibly TRBD1 on 5 matching bases. CDR3 length: 15 amino acids. Deletions cut 5 bases from V and 4 bases from J, with 17 bases between. In germline, CDR1 is LNHDA, CDR2 SQIVND (reference sequence). CDR3 in DNA: TGTGCCAGTAGTCTTCAGGAGGGGATCGGCTATGGCTACACCTTC. Residues: CASSLQEGIGYGYTF.

The CDR3 loop reads CASSVFEETQYF. The CDR3 region has the DNA TGTGCCAGCAGCGTATTCGAGGAGACCCAGTACTTC. The gene calls are TRBV9 and TRBJ2-5; D is unclear. CDR3 length: 12 amino acids. Germline V gives CDR1 SGDLS, CDR2 YYNGEE. Trimming left V 1 base short and J 5 bases short, with 6 bases between. Drawing the rest from reference TRBV9 and TRBJ2-5, the complete variable domain is DSGVTQTPKHLITATGQRVTLRCSPRSGDLSVYWYQQSLDQGLQFLIQYYNGEERAKGNILERFSAQQFPDLHSELNLSSLELGDSALYFCASSVFEETQYFGPGTRLLVL.

The chain is built from TRBV11-2 and TRBJ2-5; D is ambiguous. The CDR3 runs to 13 residues. CDR1 SGHAT and CDR2 FQNNGV come from the germline V gene. The germline V and J ends were trimmed by 3 bases and 5 bases, with 10 bases remaining between them. The CDR3 loop is CASSFPQAETQYF. The CDR3 DNA sequence: TGTGCCAGCAGCTTTCCGCAGGCGGAGACCCAGTACTTC.

This clone is a singleton in its sample. V and J are TRBV30 and TRBJ1-1; 10 bases line up with TRBD1. Trimming took 5 bases from V and 0 from J; bases not matched to a gene: 6. This CDR3 spans 15 amino acids. The germline CDR1 and CDR2 sequences are GTSNPN and SVGIG (reference sequence). In DNA, the CDR3 is TGTGCCTGGGTCCCGGGACAGGGGTTGAACACTGAAGCTTTCTTT. Residues: CAWVPGQGLNTEAFF.

The rearrangement links TRBV7-9 to TRBJ1-3; D not resolved. This CDR3 is 12 amino acids long. The V and J ends lost 3 bases and 5 bases respectively, with 5 bases between them. Looked up from germline, CDR1 is SEHNR and CDR2 is FQNEAQ (reference sequence). CDR3 loop: CASSLNRNTIYF. The CDR3 bases are TGTGCCAGCAGCTTGAACAGAAACACCATATATTTT. The full variable domain, rest sourced from reference TRBV7-9 and TRBJ1-3, is DTGVSQNPRHKITKRGQNVTFRCDPISEHNRLYWYRQTLGQGPEFLTYFQNEAQLEKSRLLSDRFSAERPKGSFSTLEIQRTEQGDSAMYLCASSLNRNTIYFGEGSWLTVV.

A few counts support this clone. The V call is TRBV5-1, the J call TRBJ2-2; perhaps TRBD2 as D (6 bases). Germline V gene data show CDR1 as SGHRS and CDR2 as YFSETQ. V lost 4 bases, J lost 8 bases, and 15 bases lay in between. The CDR3 runs to 14 residues. CDR3 DNA sequence: TGCGCCAGCAGCAAGCCGGGGGTCCCTGGGGAGCTGTTTTTT. Residues: CASSKPGVPGELFF.

For the CDR3, the DNA is TGTGCCAGCTCATACGCCGGGACAGGTATTTCACCCCTCCACTTT. Its translation: CASSYAGTGISPLHF. V usage is TRBV18 and J usage is TRBJ1-6; 8 positions agree with TRBD1. This CDR3 has 15 amino acids. Germline values: CDR1 KGHSH, CDR2 LQKENI. Germline trimming cut 5 bases from V and 9 bases from J; bases unmatched to any gene: 9.

V and J are TRBV7-8 and TRBJ1-1; D might be TRBD1 (5 bases). In germline, CDR1 is SGHVS, CDR2 FQNEAQ. The CDR3 contains 15 residues. V lost 1 base to trimming and J lost 4 bases, with 13 bases between them. The DNA of the CDR3 is TGTGCCAGCAGCTTAGAAGCGTCGGGGGGCACTGAAGCTTTCTTT. Translation: CASSLEASGGTEAFF.

This clone was counted a single time. This sequence joins TRBV5-6 and TRBJ1-6; TRBD1 aligns across 8 bases. Germline lookup yields CDR1 SGHDT and CDR2 YYEEEE. This CDR3 has 16 residues. The junction had 8 bases not matched to a gene; V was cut back by 2 bases and J by 7 bases. The CDR3 sequence is CASSLWGQASNSPLHF. The CDR3 coding sequence is TGTGCCAGCAGCTTATGGGGACAGGCTTCCAATTCACCCCTCCACTTT.

The chain couples TRBV7-9 to TRBJ2-7, with 7 bases identical to TRBD2. This CDR3 contains 14 residues. V was clipped by 2 bases and J by 3 bases; unmatched bases: 4. From germline, CDR1 is SEHNR and CDR2 FQNEAQ (reference sequence). CDR3 region: CASSLNSGHYEQYF. CDR3 nucleotide sequence: TGTGCCAGCAGCTTAAATAGCGGGCACTACGAGCAGTACTTC.

V gene TRBV5-4 combines with J gene TRBJ2-7; D not certain. V was trimmed by 3 bases and J by 0 bases, leaving 7 bases between them. This CDR3 is 13 amino acids long. Germline values: CDR1 SGHNT, CDR2 YYREEE (reference sequence). The CDR3 DNA reads as TGTGCCAGCAGCTCCCCTAACTCCTACGAGCAGTACTTC. Its translation: CASSSPNSYEQYF.

The chain recombines TRBV9 with TRBJ2-1; 7 bases line up with TRBD1. The trim removed 3 bases at V and 0 bases at J, leaving 6 bases unmatched. The CDR3 has 16 residues. Germline values: CDR1 SGDLS, CDR2 YYNGEE. The CDR3 DNA follows: TGTGCCAGCAGCGCCTCGGACAGGAACTCCTACAATGAGCAGTTCTTC. The encoded protein is CASSASDRNSYNEQFF.

The rearrangement links TRBV7-9 to TRBJ2-2, with D possibly matching TRBD2 (7 bases). V was cut by 11 bases and J by 4 bases, with 17 bases left in between. CDR1 and CDR2 from the germline V gene are SEHNR and FQNEAQ (reference sequence). The CDR3 sequence is 14 residues long. CDR3: CAGQRGGATGELFF. DNA of the CDR3: TGTGCCGGCCAGCGTGGGGGGGCCACCGGGGAGCTGTTTTTT.

This clone was recorded a few times. The chain couples TRBV7-2 to TRBJ2-1; D possibly corresponds to TRBD1 (6 bases). Germline V gene lookup returns CDR1 SGHTA and CDR2 FQGNSA. The V and J ends lost 4 bases and 5 bases respectively, with 18 bases between them. The CDR3 sequence is 16 residues long. CDR3 nucleotides: TGTGCCAGCAGCTCACAGGGCCCGCCTTATAACAATGAGCAGTTCTTC. This translates into CASSSQGPPYNNEQFF.

The chain has TRBV1 and TRBJ1-4; the table's D call, TRBD1, was not checked against the DNA. TRBV1 has pseudogene status. The CDR3 has 13 amino acids. The CDR3 region is CTRDRGQREKLFF. The CDR3 nucleotides are TGCACCAGAGACAGGGGGCAAAGAGAAAAACTGTTTTTT.

V usage is TRBV6-6 and J usage is TRBJ2-3; 10 nucleotides match TRBD1. Germline trimming cut 5 bases from V and 4 bases from J; bases unmatched to any gene: 3. This CDR3 has 14 amino acids. Germline CDR1 is MNHNY and CDR2 is SVGAGI (reference sequence). CDR3: CASSPTGGADTQYF. CDR3 nucleotide sequence: TGTGCCAGCAGTCCGACAGGGGGCGCAGATACGCAGTATTTT.

The chain carries TRBV5-1 and TRBJ1-1, with 9 bases identical to TRBD1. The trim removed 5 bases at V and 3 bases at J, leaving 8 bases unmatched. Germline CDR1 SGHRS, CDR2 YFSETQ. This CDR3 spans 15 amino acids. For the CDR3, the DNA is TGCGCCAGCAGTACCACAGGGGGCCCGGACACTGAAGCTTTCTTT. Residues: CASSTTGGPDTEAFF.

The chain is built from TRBV5-6 and TRBJ1-2, with 7 nucleotides matching TRBD1. The CDR3 extends over 16 amino acids. The junction had 9 bases not matched to a gene; V was cut back by 4 bases and J by 0 bases. The V gene's germline CDR1 is SGHDT and CDR2 YYEEEE. In nucleotides, the CDR3 is TGTGCCAGCAGCCGACAGGGCCAGCGGTCTAACTATGGCTACACCTTC. It is translated as CASSRQGQRSNYGYTF.

This rearrangement joins TRBV18 to TRBJ2-3; weak D call: TRBD1 (5 bases). CDR3 size: 15 residues. V was pared by 3 bases and J by 6 bases, with 16 bases between. Germline V gene sequence: CDR1 KGHSH, CDR2 LQKENI. The CDR3 coding sequence is TGTGCCAGCTCACCGGCAAAGGGGATTAGCGATACGCAGTATTTT. This gives the protein CASSPAKGISDTQYF. The entire variable domain, with the rest obtained from reference TRBV18 and TRBJ2-3, is as follows: NAGVMQNPRHLVRRRGQEARLRCSPMKGHSHVYWYRQLPEEGLKFMVYLQKENIIDESGMPKERFSAEFPKEGPSILRIQQVVRGDSAAYFCASSPAKGISDTQYFGPGTRLTVL.

The rearrangement links TRBV28 to TRBJ2-7; 10 nucleotides agree with TRBD1. V lost 6 bases and J lost 3; bases outside the gene matches: 5. Looked up from germline, CDR1 is MDHEN and CDR2 is SYDVKM. The CDR3 covers 14 residues. The CDR3 DNA sequence: TGTGCCAGCAGAACCGGGACAGGGGTCTACGAGCAGTACTTC. This encodes CASRTGTGVYEQYF.

The chain couples TRBV29-1 to TRBJ2-7; 8 bases fit TRBD1. The CDR3 sequence is 15 residues long. With V trimmed by 2 bases and J by 2 bases, 8 bases remained unmatched. Germline loops: CDR1 SQVTM, CDR2 ANQGSEA. The CDR3 reads CSVESPQGVPYEQYF. DNA for the CDR3: TGCAGCGTTGAAAGTCCACAGGGGGTTCCCTACGAGCAGTACTTC.

The CDR3 DNA reads as TGTGCCACCAAAACAGGGACAGGTATAGCCAAAAACATTCAGTACTTC. Translated, it gives CATKTGTGIAKNIQYF. The chain has TRBV27 and TRBJ2-4; 8 bases agree with TRBD1. V was pared by 10 bases and J by 0 bases, with 11 bases of the junction left unmatched. This CDR3 is 16 amino acids long. CDR1 is MNHEY and CDR2 is SMNVEV in the germline V gene (reference sequence).

V and J are TRBV27 and TRBJ1-1; weak D call: TRBD1 (5 bases). Trimming took 3 bases from V and 0 from J, leaving 11 bases between them. The CDR3 length is 15 residues. Germline values: CDR1 MNHEY, CDR2 SMNVEV (reference sequence). This CDR3 is CASSLSAGMNTEAFF. The CDR3 bases are TGTGCCAGCAGTTTGTCGGCAGGGATGAACACTGAAGCTTTCTTT.

This clone was counted a single time. The V gene is TRBV27, the J gene TRBJ2-1, with D possibly matching TRBD1 (5 bases). Trimming took 0 bases from V and 9 from J, leaving 6 bases between them. Germline V gives CDR1 MNHEY, CDR2 SMNVEV (reference sequence). The CDR3 consists of 12 residues. CDR3 residues: CASSLSGAEQFF. The CDR3, as DNA: TGTGCCAGCAGTTTATCAGGGGCTGAGCAGTTCTTC.